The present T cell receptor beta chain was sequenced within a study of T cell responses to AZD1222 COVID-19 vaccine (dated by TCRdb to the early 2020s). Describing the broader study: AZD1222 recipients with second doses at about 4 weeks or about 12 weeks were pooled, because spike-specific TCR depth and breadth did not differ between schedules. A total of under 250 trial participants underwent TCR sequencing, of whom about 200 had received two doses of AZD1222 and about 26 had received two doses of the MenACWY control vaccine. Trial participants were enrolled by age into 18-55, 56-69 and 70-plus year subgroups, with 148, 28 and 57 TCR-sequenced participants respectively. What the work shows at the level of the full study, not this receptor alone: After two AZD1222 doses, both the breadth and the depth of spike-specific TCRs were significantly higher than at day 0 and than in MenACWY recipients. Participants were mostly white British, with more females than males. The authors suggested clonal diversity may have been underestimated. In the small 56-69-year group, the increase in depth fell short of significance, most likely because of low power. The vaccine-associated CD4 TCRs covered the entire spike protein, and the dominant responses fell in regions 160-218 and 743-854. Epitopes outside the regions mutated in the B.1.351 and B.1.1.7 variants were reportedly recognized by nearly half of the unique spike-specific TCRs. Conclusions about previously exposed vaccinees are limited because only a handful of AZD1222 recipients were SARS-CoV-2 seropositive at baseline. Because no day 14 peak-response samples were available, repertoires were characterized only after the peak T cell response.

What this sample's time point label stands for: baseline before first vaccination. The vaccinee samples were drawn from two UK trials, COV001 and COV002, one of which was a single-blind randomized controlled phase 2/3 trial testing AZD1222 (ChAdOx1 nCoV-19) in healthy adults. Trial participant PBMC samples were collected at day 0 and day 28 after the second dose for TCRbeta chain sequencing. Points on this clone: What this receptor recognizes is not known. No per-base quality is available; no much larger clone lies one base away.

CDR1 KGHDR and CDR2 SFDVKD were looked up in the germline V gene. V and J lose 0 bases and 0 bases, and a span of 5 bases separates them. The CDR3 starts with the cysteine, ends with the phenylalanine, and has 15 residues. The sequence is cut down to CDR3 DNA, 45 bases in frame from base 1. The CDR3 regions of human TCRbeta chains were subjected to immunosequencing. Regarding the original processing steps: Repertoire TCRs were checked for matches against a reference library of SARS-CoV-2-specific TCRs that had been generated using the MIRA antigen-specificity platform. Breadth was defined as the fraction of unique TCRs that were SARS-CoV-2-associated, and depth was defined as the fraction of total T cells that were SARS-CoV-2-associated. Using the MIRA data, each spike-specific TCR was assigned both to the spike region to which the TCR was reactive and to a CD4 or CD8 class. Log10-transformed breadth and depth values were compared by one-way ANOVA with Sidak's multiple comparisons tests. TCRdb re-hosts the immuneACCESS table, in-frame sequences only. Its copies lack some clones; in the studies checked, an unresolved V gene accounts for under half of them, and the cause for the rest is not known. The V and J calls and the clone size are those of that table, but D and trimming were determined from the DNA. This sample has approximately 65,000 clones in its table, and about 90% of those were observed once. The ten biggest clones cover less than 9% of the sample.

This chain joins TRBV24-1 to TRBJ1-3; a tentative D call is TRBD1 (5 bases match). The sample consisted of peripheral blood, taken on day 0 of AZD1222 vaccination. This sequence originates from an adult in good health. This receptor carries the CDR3 CATSDLQGSGNTIYF. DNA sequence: TGTGCCACCAGTGATTTGCAGGGCTCTGGAAACACCATATATTTT.